This TCR beta chain was identified during a study of molecular identifiers for immune sequencing clone quantification. Findings and limits, study-wide: Effector cells kept over 98% of their molecules in clones above 20 RNA copies, while naive cells kept under 1% there.

Preparation of naive CD8 libraries involved about 18,000 to 1,000,000 sorted cells and 10%, 30% or 50% RNA. In the sort, naive CD8 T cells were defined as CD8+CD4-CCR7+CD45RA+. This clonotype was seen more than once but under ten times. Antigen: not known. TCRdb re-derived calls from the PCR reads in MiXCR, one entry per CDR3 protein. This table holds about 640,000 distinct CDR3 sequences, just under 20% found once. The CDR3 spans 17 residues. The sequence was collected from a human donor in good health. Some libraries in this study had Jurkat cell RNA spiked in. Sequencing was done on a sample of naive CD8+ T cells from blood, with Jurkat cell RNA spiked in. The subset is: FACS-sorted CD8+CD4-CCR7+CD45RA+ naive T cells. The chain links TRBV21-1 to TRBJ1-5; the D call TRBD1 from the table was never checked on the DNA. TRBV21-1 is marked as a pseudogene. The CDR3 nucleotides read TGTGCCAGCAGCCAAGGGGGAAGGGGGCACTGGAATCAGCCCCAGCATTTT. This sequence encodes CASSQGGRGHWNQPQHF.